This T cell receptor (beta chain) is from a study of T cells in Graves' hyperthyroidism and ophthalmopathy. Clinicians diagnosed patients from clinical symptoms, serum thyroxine and TRAb, thyroid ultrasound and orbital computed tomography. In the case of this clonotype: What it binds is unknown.

General study points: Most thyroid clonotypes with frequency above 0.001 were detected in blood.

This CDR3 region has 16 residues. The trim removed 5 bases at V and 7 bases at J, leaving 13 bases unmatched. Germline V gene data show CDR1 as SQVTM and CDR2 as ANQGSEA. TCR beta CDR3 sequences were amplified from RNA transcripts. The HTBI primer set drove a first-round RT-PCR of the TCR CDR3. MiXCR, run by TCRdb on the multiplex PCR reads, gives a single entry per CDR3 protein. The data hold some 500,000 distinct CDR3 sequences, with about 16% observed a single time. This TCR derives from a woman aged 30 to 39 with Graves' ophthalmopathy. Sequencing was done on a sample of blood. The V gene is TRBV29-1, the J gene TRBJ2-1, with 11 bases aligning to TRBD2. The DNA of the CDR3 is TGCAGCGTTAAATATAGCGGGAGGGAAGGACGGAATGAGCAGTTCTTC. Amino acids: CSVKYSGREGRNEQFF.